The 25 T cell receptor beta chains listed next were all sequenced from one sample in a study of CD8+ T cells in alopecia areata. Extracted RNA was reverse transcribed, and the resulting cDNA served as sequencing template. Here immunoSEQ multiplex PCR was the method, and the copy in TCRdb shows in-frame clones only, minus some. The sample contains 90,000 to 130,000 clones, roughly three fifths of which appear only once. Treatment of the sample: oral pan-JAK inhibitor, 5-10 mg twice daily. Sequenced material: CD8+ T cells sorted from blood, taken at week 24, from a patient treated with tofacitinib. These receptors came from a human donor with alopecia areata.

This chain joins TRBV13 and TRBJ2-1, with D perhaps TRBD1 or TRBD2 (5 bases each). The CDR3 has 12 amino acids. Germline V lookup: CDR1 PRHDT, CDR2 FYEKMQ (reference sequence). V gave up 5 bases and J gave up 10 bases, with 12 bases separating them. The CDR3 coding sequence is TGTGCCAGCAGCCAAAACGGGGCGGAGCAGTTCTTC. This gives the protein CASSQNGAEQFF.

In DNA, the CDR3 is TGTGCCAGCAGTAGTCCGAGGGCAGGGCACCACGAGCAGTACTTC. It is translated as CASSSPRAGHHEQYF. The V and J genes are TRBV6-5 and TRBJ2-7; either TRBD1 or TRBD2 may supply D (5 bases each). Germline values: CDR1 MNHEY, CDR2 SVGAGI. The V and J ends lost 5 bases and 5 bases respectively, with 19 bases between them. CDR3 length: 15 residues.

This chain connects TRBV11-2 to TRBJ2-3; possible D gene TRBD2, 6 bases. V lost 4 bases and J lost 6, with 14 bases in between. The germline gives CDR1 SGHAT, CDR2 FQNNGV. CDR3 length equals 14 residues. CDR3 coding DNA: TGTGCCAGCAGCTCTGGGGGGATCTTGGATACGCAGTATTTT. Protein sequence: CASSSGGILDTQYF. Filled out from reference TRBV11-2 and TRBJ2-3, the complete variable domain reads EAGVAQSPRYKIIEKRQSVAFWCNPISGHATLYWYQQILGQGPKLLIQFQNNGVVDDSQLPKDRFSAERLKGVDSTLKIQPAKLEDSAVYLCASSSGGILDTQYFGPGTRLTVL.

This chain's CDR3 is CAWKGINEQFF. The CDR3 region has the DNA TGTGCCTGGAAAGGGATCAATGAGCAGTTCTTC. The genes are TRBV30 and TRBJ2-1; D is unresolved. CDR3 length: 11 residues. Germline CDR1 reads GTSNPN; CDR2 reads SVGIG (reference sequence). V was shortened by 4 bases and J by 6 bases, with 7 bases between the two germline ends. Together with reference TRBV30 and TRBJ2-1, the CDR3 gives the full variable domain: SQTIHQWPATLVQPVGSPLSLECTVEGTSNPNLYWYRQAAGRGLQLLFYSVGIGQISSEVPQNLSASRPQDRQFILSSKKLLLSDSGFYLCAWKGINEQFFGPGTRLTVL.

This chain connects TRBV5-6 to TRBJ2-5; 8 nucleotides agree with TRBD1. The length of the CDR3 is 16 residues. Germline assignment: CDR1 SGHDT and CDR2 YYEEEE. The trim removed 0 bases at V and 2 bases at J, leaving 6 bases unmatched. As DNA, the CDR3 is TGTGCCAGCAGCTTGGCTCGGGACAGGAGTCAAGAGACCCAGTACTTC. It specifies CASSLARDRSQETQYF.

This clone was counted only a few times. J is TRBJ1-4 and V is TRBV2; no firm D call. Germline V gives CDR1 SNHLY, CDR2 FYNNEI. The V end lost 6 bases, the J end lost 0 bases, and 5 bases lay between the germline ends. The CDR3 has 13 amino acids. CDR3 sequence reads: CASRVPTNEKLFF. In DNA form, the CDR3 reads TGTGCCAGCAGGGTACCAACTAATGAAAAACTGTTTTTT.

The chain recombines TRBV5-4 with TRBJ2-1; TRBD1 is a possible D gene (6 bases). Germline CDR1 is SGHNT and CDR2 is YYREEE (reference sequence). The CDR3 totals 14 residues. Trimming took 1 base from V and 12 from J, leaving 17 bases between them. In DNA, the CDR3 is TGTGCCAGCAGCTTGTTTACCCCCCAGACAGGGCAGTTCTTC. Amino acid sequence: CASSLFTPQTGQFF.

This rearrangement joins TRBV5-6 to TRBJ1-1; D gene unclear. The CDR3 has 15 amino acids. With 2 bases removed from V and 1 base from J, the gap between germline ends came to 12 bases. The germline CDR1 and CDR2 sequences are SGHDT and YYEEEE. The CDR3 here is CASSFTGVRNTEAFF. CDR3 in DNA: TGTGCCAGCAGCTTTACCGGGGTAAGGAACACTGAAGCTTTCTTT.

This clone was seen only a few times. V gene TRBV29-1 combines with J gene TRBJ2-7, with 7 bases that match TRBD1. The germline gives CDR1 SQVTM, CDR2 ANQGSEA. The CDR3 extends over 12 amino acids. The CDR3 sequence: CSFRTGTYEQYF. The CDR3 region has the DNA TGCAGTTTTAGGACAGGAACCTACGAGCAGTACTTC.

This clone has just a few counts. The V call is TRBV27, the J call TRBJ2-5; a weak D match, TRBD2 (5 bases). With 3 bases removed from V and 9 bases from J, the gap between germline ends came to 14 bases. The CDR3 is made up of 13 amino acids. Germline CDR1 is MNHEY and CDR2 is SMNVEV (reference sequence). The chain's CDR3 is CASSLNGGFSQYF. CDR3 in DNA: TGTGCCAGCAGTTTGAACGGAGGCTTTTCCCAGTACTTC.

This clone was counted a single time. The chain carries TRBV6-5 and TRBJ1-2; D ambiguous. Germline V lookup: CDR1 MNHEY, CDR2 SVGAGI. V lost 7 bases, J lost 4 bases, and 13 bases lay in between. This CDR3 comprises 13 residues. The CDR3 sequence: CASTPGGIYGYTF. DNA for the CDR3: TGTGCCAGCACCCCCGGAGGGATCTATGGCTACACCTTC.

J is TRBJ2-3 and V is TRBV7-9; a weak D match, TRBD2 (6 bases). Trimming removed 3 bases from V and 1 base from J, with 17 bases in between. There are 17 residues in the CDR3. Germline loops: CDR1 SEHNR, CDR2 FQNEAQ (reference sequence). Here the CDR3 DNA reads TGTGCCAGCAGCTTCCCCGCTTGGGGGGAGCGCACAGATACGCAGTATTTT. It is translated as CASSFPAWGERTDTQYF. The whole variable domain, remainder taken from reference TRBV7-9 and TRBJ2-3, is DTGVSQNPRHKITKRGQNVTFRCDPISEHNRLYWYRQTLGQGPEFLTYFQNEAQLEKSRLLSDRFSAERPKGSFSTLEIQRTEQGDSAMYLCASSFPAWGERTDTQYFGPGTRLTVL.

The chain links TRBV2 to TRBJ1-1; a possible D gene is TRBD1 (5 bases). Germline V gene data show CDR1 as SNHLY and CDR2 as FYNNEI. V was trimmed by 5 bases and J by 4 bases, leaving 11 bases between them. This CDR3 contains 13 residues. The CDR3 sequence is CASSWGRGTEAFF. Written as DNA, the CDR3 is TGTGCCAGCAGTTGGGGAAGGGGCACTGAAGCTTTCTTT.

The chain employs TRBV5-1 and TRBJ1-6, with D possibly TRBD1 on 5 matching bases. The CDR3 is 13 amino acids. The germline V and J ends were trimmed by 0 bases and 10 bases, with 8 bases remaining between them. Germline-derived CDR1 and CDR2 are SGHRS and YFSETQ. CDR3 residues: CASSLDGTSPLHF. The CDR3 DNA reads as TGCGCCAGCAGCTTGGACGGGACCTCACCCCTCCACTTT.

V usage is TRBV7-2 and J usage is TRBJ2-3; TRBD2 matches at 9 bases. Germline V gene lookup returns CDR1 SGHTA and CDR2 FQGNSA. V was clipped by 3 bases and J by 6 bases; unmatched bases: 7. This CDR3 region has 15 residues. The CDR3 here is CASSLLIAGDDTQYF. The CDR3 bases are TGTGCCAGCAGCTTGCTGATAGCGGGGGACGATACGCAGTATTTT.

The chain has TRBV25-1 and TRBJ2-6; D perhaps matches TRBD1 (5 bases). Deletions cut 4 bases from V and 0 bases from J, with 10 bases between. CDR3 length: 16 residues. Germline CDR1 and CDR2: MGHDK and SYGVNS. CDR3 in DNA: TGTGCCAGCAGTGGGGGCGAAAGCTCTGGGGCCAACGTCCTGACTTTC. Residues: CASSGGESSGANVLTF.

The genes are TRBV12-5 and TRBJ1-1, with D hard to call. Trimming removed 0 bases from V and 1 base from J, with 9 bases in between. The CDR3 length is 15 residues. The germline V gene has CDR1 LGHNT and CDR2 FRNRAP. The CDR3 reads CASGLVAPPNTEAFF. CDR3 coding DNA: TGTGCTAGTGGTTTGGTAGCACCGCCGAACACTGAAGCTTTCTTT.

The chain joins TRBV5-1 to TRBJ2-5; TRBD1 matches 8 bases. This CDR3 is 14 amino acids long. CDR1 is SGHRS and CDR2 is YFSETQ in the germline V gene. V shed 0 bases and J 5 bases; nucleotides not matched to a gene: 3. The chain's CDR3 is CASSLDRGRETQYF. CDR3 bases: TGCGCCAGCAGCTTGGACAGGGGGAGGGAGACCCAGTACTTC.

The CDR3 nucleotides read TGTGCCATCAGTGTCACGAAGGACAGCTCCTACGAGCAGTACTTC. Translation: CAISVTKDSSYEQYF. The J gene is TRBJ2-7, the V gene TRBV10-3, with D possibly TRBD1 on 6 matching bases. The CDR3 loop spans 15 amino acids. Germline V CDR1 and CDR2: ENHRY, SYGVKD. Trimming removed 4 bases from V and 0 bases from J, with 13 bases in between.

The table lists this clone with a few counts. This chain links TRBV18 with TRBJ2-6; D unresolved. V lost 3 bases and J 6 bases, leaving 9 bases between the germline ends. CDR1 and CDR2 (germline): KGHSH, LQKENI. This CDR3 is 14 amino acids long. Here the CDR3 reads CASSPGAEANVLTF. The CDR3 DNA reads as TGTGCCAGCTCACCGGGCGCTGAGGCCAACGTCCTGACTTTC.

The gene calls are TRBV9 and TRBJ2-3, with 10 bases identical to TRBD2. This CDR3 region has 15 residues. V was clipped by 0 bases and J by 4 bases; unmatched bases: 2. Germline V gene sequence: CDR1 SGDLS, CDR2 YYNGEE. Here the CDR3 DNA reads TGTGCCAGCAGCGTAGGGACTAGCGGAGCAGATACGCAGTATTTT. Its translation is CASSVGTSGADTQYF.

Concerning this clone itself: This sample includes further DNA sequences coding for the same CDR3. This rearrangement joins TRBV6-5 to TRBJ1-1, with unresolved D. This CDR3 has 14 residues. V was clipped by 0 bases and J by 1 base, with 6 bases between them. From germline, CDR1 is MNHEY and CDR2 SVGAGI. The CDR3 nucleotides are TGTGCCAGCAGTTACTCCGAAGGGAACACTGAAGCTTTCTTT. Amino acid sequence: CASSYSEGNTEAFF.

A single count supports this clone. This sequence joins TRBV5-6 and TRBJ1-5; D is undetermined. The CDR3 spans 13 residues. V shed 3 bases and J shed 6 bases, with 10 bases lying between them. Germline V gene sequence: CDR1 SGHDT, CDR2 YYEEEE. The CDR3 bases are TGTGCCAGCAGCTCAGCCCTTGGTCAGCCCCAGCATTTT. Translation gives CASSSALGQPQHF.

This clone has a handful of counts. The CDR3 spells CAWNNRDGTYEQYF. The CDR3 DNA is TGTGCCTGGAACAATCGGGACGGAACCTACGAGCAGTACTTC. The V and J genes are TRBV30 and TRBJ2-7; D may match TRBD1 or TRBD2 (5 bases each). The length of the CDR3 is 14 residues. Trimming stripped 4 bases from V and 2 bases from J, with 15 bases between. Germline lookup yields CDR1 GTSNPN and CDR2 SVGIG (reference sequence).

The chain has TRBV27 and TRBJ1-1; D is unclear. The CDR3 covers 14 residues. Per germline, CDR1 MNHEY and CDR2 SMNVEV (reference sequence). Trimming left V 5 bases short and J 0 bases short, with 10 bases between. The CDR3 spells CASSHIQMNTEAFF. The CDR3 DNA is TGTGCCAGCAGTCATATCCAAATGAACACTGAAGCTTTCTTT.